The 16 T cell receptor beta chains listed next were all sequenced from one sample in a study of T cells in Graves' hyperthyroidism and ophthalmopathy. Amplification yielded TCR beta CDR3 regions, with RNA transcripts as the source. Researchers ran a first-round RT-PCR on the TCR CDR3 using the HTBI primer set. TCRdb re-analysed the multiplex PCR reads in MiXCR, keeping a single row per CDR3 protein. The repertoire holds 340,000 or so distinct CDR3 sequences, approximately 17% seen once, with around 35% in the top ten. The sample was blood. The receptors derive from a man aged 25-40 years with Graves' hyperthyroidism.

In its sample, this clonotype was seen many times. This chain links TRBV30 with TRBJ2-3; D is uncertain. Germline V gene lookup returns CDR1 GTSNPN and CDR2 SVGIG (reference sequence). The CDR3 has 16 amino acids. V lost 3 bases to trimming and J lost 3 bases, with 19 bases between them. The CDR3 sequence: CAWSDGAPVPTDTQYF. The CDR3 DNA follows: TGTGCCTGGAGCGACGGAGCCCCAGTCCCGACAGATACGCAGTATTTT.

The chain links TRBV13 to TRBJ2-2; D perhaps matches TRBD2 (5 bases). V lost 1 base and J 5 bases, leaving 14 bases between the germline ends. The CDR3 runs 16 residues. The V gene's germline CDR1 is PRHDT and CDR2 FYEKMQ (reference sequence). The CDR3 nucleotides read TGTGCCAGCAGCTTAGATACCCACCCGGGGACCGGGGAGCTGTTTTTT. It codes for CASSLDTHPGTGELFF.

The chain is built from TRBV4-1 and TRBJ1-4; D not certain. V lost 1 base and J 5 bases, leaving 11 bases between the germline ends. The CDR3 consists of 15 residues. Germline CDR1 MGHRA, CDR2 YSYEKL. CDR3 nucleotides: TGCGCCAGCAGCCAAGTGGGTGGGGAGAATGAAAAACTGTTTTTT. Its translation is CASSQVGGENEKLFF.

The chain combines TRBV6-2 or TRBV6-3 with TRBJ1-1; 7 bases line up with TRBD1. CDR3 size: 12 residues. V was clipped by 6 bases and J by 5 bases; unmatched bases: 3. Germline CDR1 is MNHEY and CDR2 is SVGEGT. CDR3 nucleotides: TGTGCCAGCAGAAGACAGGGTACTGAAGCTTTCTTT. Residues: CASRRQGTEAFF.

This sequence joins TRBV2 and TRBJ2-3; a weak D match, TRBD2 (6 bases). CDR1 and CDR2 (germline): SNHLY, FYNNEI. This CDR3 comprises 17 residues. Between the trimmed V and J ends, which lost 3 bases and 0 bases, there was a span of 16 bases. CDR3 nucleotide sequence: TGTGCCAGCAGTGACCCCCTTCTAGCGCCGAGCACAGATACGCAGTATTTT. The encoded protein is CASSDPLLAPSTDTQYF.

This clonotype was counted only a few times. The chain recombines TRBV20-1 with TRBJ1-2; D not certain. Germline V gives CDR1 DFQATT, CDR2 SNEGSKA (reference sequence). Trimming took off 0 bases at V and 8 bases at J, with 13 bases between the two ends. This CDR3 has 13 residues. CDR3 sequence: CSARDSTQRGYTF. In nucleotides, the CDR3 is TGCAGTGCTAGAGATAGTACCCAGCGAGGCTACACCTTC.

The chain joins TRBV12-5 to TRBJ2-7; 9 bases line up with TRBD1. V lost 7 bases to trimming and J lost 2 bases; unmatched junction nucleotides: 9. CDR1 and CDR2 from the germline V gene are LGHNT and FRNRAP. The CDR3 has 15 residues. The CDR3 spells CASASGQGGAYEQYF. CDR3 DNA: TGTGCTAGTGCCTCGGGACAGGGTGGGGCCTACGAGCAGTACTTC. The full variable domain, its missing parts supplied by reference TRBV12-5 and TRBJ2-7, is DARVTQTPRHKVTEMGQEVTMRCQPILGHNTVFWYRQTMMQGLELLAYFRNRAPLDDSGMPKDRFSAEMPDATLATLKIQPSEPRDSAVYFCASASGQGGAYEQYFGPGTRLTVT.

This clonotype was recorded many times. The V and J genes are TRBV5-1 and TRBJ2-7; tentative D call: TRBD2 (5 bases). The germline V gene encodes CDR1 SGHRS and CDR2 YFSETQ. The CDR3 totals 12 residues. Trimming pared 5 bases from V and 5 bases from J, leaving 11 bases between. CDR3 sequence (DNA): TGCGCCAGCAGTATTAACGGGGACGAGCAGTACTTC. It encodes CASSINGDEQYF. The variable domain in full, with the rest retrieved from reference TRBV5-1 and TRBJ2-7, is KAGVTQTPRYLIKTRGQQVTLSCSPISGHRSVSWYQQTPGQGLQFLFEYFSETQRNKGNFPGRFSGRQFSNSRSEMNVSTLELGDSALYLCASSINGDEQYFGPGTRLTVT.

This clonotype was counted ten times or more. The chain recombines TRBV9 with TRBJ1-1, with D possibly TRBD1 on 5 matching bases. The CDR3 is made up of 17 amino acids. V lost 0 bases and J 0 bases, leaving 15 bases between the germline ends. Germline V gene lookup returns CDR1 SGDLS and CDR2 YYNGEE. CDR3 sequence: CASSVGLGEAVNTEAFF. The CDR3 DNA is TGTGCCAGCAGCGTAGGGCTGGGGGAGGCAGTGAACACTGAAGCTTTCTTT.

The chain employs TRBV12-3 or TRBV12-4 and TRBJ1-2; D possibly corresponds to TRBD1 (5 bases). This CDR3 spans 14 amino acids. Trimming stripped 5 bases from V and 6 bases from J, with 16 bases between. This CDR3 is CASSPGHPGHGYTF. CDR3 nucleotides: TGTGCCAGCAGTCCCGGACACCCAGGACATGGCTACACCTTC.

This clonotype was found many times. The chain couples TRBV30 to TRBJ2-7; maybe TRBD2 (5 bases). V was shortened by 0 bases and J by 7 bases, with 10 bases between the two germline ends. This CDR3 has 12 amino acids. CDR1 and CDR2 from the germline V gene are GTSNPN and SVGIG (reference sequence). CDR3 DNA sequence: TGTGCCTGGAGTGTCGACTCGGGAGAGCAGTACTTC. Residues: CAWSVDSGEQYF.

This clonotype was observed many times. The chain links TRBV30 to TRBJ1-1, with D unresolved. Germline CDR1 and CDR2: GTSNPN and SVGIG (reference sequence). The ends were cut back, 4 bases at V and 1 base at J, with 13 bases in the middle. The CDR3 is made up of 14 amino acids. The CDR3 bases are TGTGCCTGGAAACCCCTCCTGCGGAACACTGAAGCTTTCTTT. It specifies CAWKPLLRNTEAFF.

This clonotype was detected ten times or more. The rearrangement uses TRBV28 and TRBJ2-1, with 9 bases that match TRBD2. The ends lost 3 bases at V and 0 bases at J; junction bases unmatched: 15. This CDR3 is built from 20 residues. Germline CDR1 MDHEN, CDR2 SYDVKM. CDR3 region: CASSLTLARTSASSYNEQFF. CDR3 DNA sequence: TGTGCCAGCAGTTTGACCCTAGCTCGGACTAGCGCAAGCTCCTACAATGAGCAGTTCTTC.

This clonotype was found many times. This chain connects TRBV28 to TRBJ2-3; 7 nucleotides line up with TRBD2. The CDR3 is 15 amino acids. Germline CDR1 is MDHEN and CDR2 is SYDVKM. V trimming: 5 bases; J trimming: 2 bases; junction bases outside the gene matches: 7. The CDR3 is CASSLTGRFTDTQYF. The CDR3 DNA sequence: TGTGCCAGCAGTCTGACCGGGAGGTTCACAGATACGCAGTATTTT.

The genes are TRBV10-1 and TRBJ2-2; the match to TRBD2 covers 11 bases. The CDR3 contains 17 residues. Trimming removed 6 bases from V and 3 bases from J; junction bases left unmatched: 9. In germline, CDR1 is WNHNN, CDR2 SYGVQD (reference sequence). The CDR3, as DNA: TGCGCCAGCAGGTACTTCGGGACTAGCGGCTACACCGGGGAGCTGTTTTTT. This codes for CASRYFGTSGYTGELFF.

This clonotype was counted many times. The CDR3 DNA is TGTGCCAGCAGCAATAAGGGCAGTGACTCCTACGAGCAGTACTTC. This gives the protein CASSNKGSDSYEQYF. The chain is built from TRBV11-3 and TRBJ2-7; D ambiguous. V dropped 5 bases and J dropped 0 bases, with 14 bases sitting between them. Germline-derived CDR1 and CDR2 are SGHNT and YENEEA. The CDR3 has 15 residues. The full variable domain, completed using reference TRBV11-3 and TRBJ2-7, is EAGVVQSPRYKIIEKKQPVAFWCNPISGHNTLYWYLQNLGQGPELLIRYENEEAVDDSQLPKDRFSAERLKGVDSTLKIQPAELGDSAVYLCASSNKGSDSYEQYFGPGTRLTVT.